The 9 T cell receptor beta chains below all came from one sample that was sequenced in a study of blood T cell repertoires in COVID-19. The table came from immunoSEQ multiplex PCR; TCRdb's copy has only in-frame clones and leaves some out. The repertoire holds about 220,000 clones, with 70% to 90% as singletons. The source material was peripheral blood. The source is a man aged 50 to 59 who had recovered from COVID-19.

This rearrangement joins TRBV19 to TRBJ1-5; no clear D. CDR3 length: 16 amino acids. The V end lost 7 bases, the J end lost 3 bases, and 19 bases lay between the germline ends. Germline CDR1 reads LNHDA; CDR2 reads SQIVND (reference sequence). The CDR3, as DNA: TGTGCCAGTAAGGACCTTCCTAGGGAGGCCAATCAGCCCCAGCATTTT. It specifies CASKDLPREANQPQHF. The variable domain in full, with the rest retrieved from reference TRBV19 and TRBJ1-5, is DGGITQSPKYLFRKEGQNVTLSCEQNLNHDAMYWYRQDPGQGLRLIYYSQIVNDFQKGDIAEGYSVSREKKESFPLTVTSAQKNPTAFYLCASKDLPREANQPQHFGDGTRLSIL.

The chain recombines TRBV7-8 with TRBJ1-5, with 8 bases matching TRBD1. The germline CDR1 and CDR2 sequences are SGHVS and FQNEAQ. The junction had 9 bases not matched to a gene; V was cut back by 5 bases and J by 3 bases. The CDR3 extends over 16 amino acids. CDR3 sequence reads: CASSAGQGLYNQPQHF. For the CDR3, the DNA is TGTGCCAGCAGCGCCGGACAGGGCCTTTACAATCAGCCCCAGCATTTT. Complete variable domain (other parts from reference TRBV7-8 and TRBJ1-5): GAGVSQSPRYKVAKRGQDVALRCDPISGHVSLFWYQQALGQGPEFLTYFQNEAQLDKSGLPSDRFFAERPEGSVSTLKIQRTQQEDSAVYLCASSAGQGLYNQPQHFGDGTRLSIL.

The CDR3: CASSAERGAPWDTQYF. Here the CDR3 DNA reads TGTGCCAGCAGCGCCGAACGGGGGGCACCTTGGGATACGCAGTATTTT. The chain joins TRBV7-9 to TRBJ2-3; possibly TRBD2 for D (7 bases). The germline CDR1 and CDR2 sequences are SEHNR and FQNEAQ (reference sequence). This CDR3 has 16 amino acids. Trimming pared 5 bases from V and 6 bases from J, leaving 21 bases between.

The chain joins TRBV5-1 to TRBJ2-7; maybe TRBD1 (6 bases). With 2 bases removed from V and 5 bases from J, the gap between germline ends came to 20 bases. The CDR3 is 16 amino acids. Looked up from germline, CDR1 is SGHRS and CDR2 is YFSETQ. The CDR3 DNA sequence: TGCGCCAGCAGCTTCCCTCAGCAGGGGCGCCTTGACGAGCAGTACTTC. It encodes CASSFPQQGRLDEQYF.

The chain joins TRBV18 to TRBJ1-5; D is unclear. Germline V gene sequence: CDR1 KGHSH, CDR2 LQKENI. With 2 bases removed from V and 0 bases from J, the gap between germline ends came to 11 bases. The CDR3 spans 16 residues. The CDR3 protein is CASSPDRSGSNQPQHF. The CDR3 region has the DNA TGTGCCAGCTCACCAGACCGGTCGGGTAGCAATCAGCCCCAGCATTTT.

This clone was observed a handful of times. The gene calls are TRBV19 and TRBJ1-2; possibly TRBD1 for D (5 bases). Trimming removed 1 base from V and 4 bases from J, with 10 bases in between. The CDR3 is 14 residues long. Looked up from germline, CDR1 is LNHDA and CDR2 is SQIVND (reference sequence). CDR3 nucleotides: TGTGCCAGTAGTATAGTGGAGGGACCCTATGGCTACACCTTC. It is translated as CASSIVEGPYGYTF.

The gene calls are TRBV5-4 and TRBJ1-5, with D uncertain. Trimming took off 4 bases at V and 1 base at J, with 12 bases between the two ends. Germline V CDR1 and CDR2: SGHNT, YYREEE (reference sequence). The CDR3 spans 15 residues. This chain's CDR3 is CASSRTPGSNQPQHF. The CDR3 DNA sequence: TGTGCCAGCAGCCGGACCCCGGGGAGCAATCAGCCCCAGCATTTT. The full variable domain, rest sourced from reference TRBV5-4 and TRBJ1-5, is ETGVTQSPTHLIKTRGQQVTLRCSSQSGHNTVSWYQQALGQGPQFIFQYYREEENGRGNFPPRFSGLQFPNYSSELNVNALELDDSALYLCASSRTPGSNQPQHFGDGTRLSIL.

The chain carries TRBV24-1 and TRBJ2-1; TRBD1 matches at 8 bases. The junction had 17 bases not matched to a gene; V was cut back by 5 bases and J by 0 bases. CDR3 length: 20 residues. CDR1 is KGHDR, CDR2 SFDVKD, per germline. CDR3 in amino acids: CATSAPNRDRLLASYNEQFF. The CDR3 bases are TGTGCCACCAGTGCCCCTAACCGGGACAGGCTACTAGCCTCCTACAATGAGCAGTTCTTC.

The chain uses TRBV20-1 and TRBJ2-7; D possibly corresponds to TRBD1 (6 bases). The CDR3 spans 13 residues. Between the trimmed V and J ends, which lost 3 bases and 3 bases, there was a span of 12 bases. The germline V gene has CDR1 DFQATT and CDR2 SNEGSKA (reference sequence). In DNA form, the CDR3 reads TGCAGTGCTAGTTCAGGGGTTATCTACGAGCAGTACTTC. The encoded protein is CSASSGVIYEQYF.